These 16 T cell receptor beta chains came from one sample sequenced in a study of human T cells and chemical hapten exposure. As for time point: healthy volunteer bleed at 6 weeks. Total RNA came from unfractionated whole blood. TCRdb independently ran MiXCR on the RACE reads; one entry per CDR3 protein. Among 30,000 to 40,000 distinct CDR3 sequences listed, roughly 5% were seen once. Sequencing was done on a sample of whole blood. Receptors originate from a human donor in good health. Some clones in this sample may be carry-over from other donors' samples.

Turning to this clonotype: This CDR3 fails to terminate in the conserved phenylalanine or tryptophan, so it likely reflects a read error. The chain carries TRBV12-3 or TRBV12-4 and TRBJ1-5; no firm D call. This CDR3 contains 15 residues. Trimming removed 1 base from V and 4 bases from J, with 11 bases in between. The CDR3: CASSLVATVNQPQHL. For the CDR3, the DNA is TGTGCCAGCAGTTTAGTGGCTACGGTAAATCAGCCCCAGCATTTG.

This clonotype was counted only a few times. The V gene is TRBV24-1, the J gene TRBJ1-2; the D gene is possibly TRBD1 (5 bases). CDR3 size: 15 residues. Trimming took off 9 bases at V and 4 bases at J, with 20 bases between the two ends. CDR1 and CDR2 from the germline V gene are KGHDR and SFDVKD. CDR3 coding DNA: TGTGCCACCTACTTACAGGCAAAGGGGTTCTATGGCTACACCTTC. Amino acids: CATYLQAKGFYGYTF.

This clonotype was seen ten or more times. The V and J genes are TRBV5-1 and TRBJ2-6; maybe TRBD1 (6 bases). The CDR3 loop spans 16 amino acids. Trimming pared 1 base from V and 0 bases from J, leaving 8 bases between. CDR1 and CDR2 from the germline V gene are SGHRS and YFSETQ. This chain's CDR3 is CASSLPGDSGANVLTF. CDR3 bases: TGCGCCAGCAGCTTGCCAGGGGACTCTGGGGCCAACGTCCTGACTTTC.

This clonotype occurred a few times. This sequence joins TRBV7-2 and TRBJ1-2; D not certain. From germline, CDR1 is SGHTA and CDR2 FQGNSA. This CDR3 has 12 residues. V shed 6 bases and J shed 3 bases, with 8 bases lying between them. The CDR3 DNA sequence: TGTGCCAGCAGGCTAATAGACTATGGCTACACCTTC. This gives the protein CASRLIDYGYTF.

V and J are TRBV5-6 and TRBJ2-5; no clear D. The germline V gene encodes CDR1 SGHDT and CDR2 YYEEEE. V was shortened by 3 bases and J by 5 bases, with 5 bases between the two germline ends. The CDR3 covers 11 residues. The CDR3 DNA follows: TGTGCCAGCAGCTCTTCCGAGACCCAGTACTTC. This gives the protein CASSSSETQYF.

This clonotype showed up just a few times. The CDR3 loop reads CASSLRGFTTEAFF. CDR3 bases: TGTGCCAGCAGTTTGAGGGGTTTCACCACTGAAGCTTTCTTT. This sequence joins TRBV2 and TRBJ1-1; D is perhaps TRBD1 (5 bases). V gave up 5 bases and J gave up 4 bases, with 14 bases separating them. The CDR3 loop spans 14 amino acids. The V gene's germline CDR1 is SNHLY and CDR2 FYNNEI. Combining the CDR3 with reference TRBV2 and TRBJ1-1 gives the whole variable domain EPEVTQTPSHQVTQMGQEVILRCVPISNHLYFYWYRQILGQKVEFLVSFYNNEISEKSEIFDDQFSVERPDGSNFTLKIRSTKLEDSAMYFCASSLRGFTTEAFFGQGTRLTVV.

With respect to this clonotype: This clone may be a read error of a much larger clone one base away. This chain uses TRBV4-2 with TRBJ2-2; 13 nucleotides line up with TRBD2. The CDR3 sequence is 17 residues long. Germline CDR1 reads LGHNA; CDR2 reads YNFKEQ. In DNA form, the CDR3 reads TGTGCCAGCAGCCATGAAGGGACTAGCGGGAACACCGGGGAGCCGTTTTTT. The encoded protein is CASSHEGTSGNTGEPFF.

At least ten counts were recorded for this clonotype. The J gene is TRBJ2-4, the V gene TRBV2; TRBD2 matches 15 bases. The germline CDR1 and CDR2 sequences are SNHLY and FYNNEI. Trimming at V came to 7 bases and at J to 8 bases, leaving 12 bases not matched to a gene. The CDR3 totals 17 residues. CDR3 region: CASIGGTSGRRGDIQYF. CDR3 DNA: TGTGCCAGCATCGGGGGGACTAGCGGGAGGAGGGGGGACATTCAGTACTTC.

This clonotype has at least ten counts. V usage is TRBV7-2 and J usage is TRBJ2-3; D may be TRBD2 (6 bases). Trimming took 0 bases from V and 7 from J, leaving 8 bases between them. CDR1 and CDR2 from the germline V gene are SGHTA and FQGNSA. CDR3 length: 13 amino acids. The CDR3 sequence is CASSLAGGNTQYF. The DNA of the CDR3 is TGTGCCAGCAGCTTAGCCGGGGGAAATACGCAGTATTTT.

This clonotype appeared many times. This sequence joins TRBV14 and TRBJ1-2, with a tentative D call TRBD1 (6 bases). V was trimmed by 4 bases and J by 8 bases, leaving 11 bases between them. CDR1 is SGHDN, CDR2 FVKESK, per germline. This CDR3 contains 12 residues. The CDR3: CASSPKGGGYTF. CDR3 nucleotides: TGTGCCAGCAGCCCCAAGGGGGGCGGCTACACCTTC.

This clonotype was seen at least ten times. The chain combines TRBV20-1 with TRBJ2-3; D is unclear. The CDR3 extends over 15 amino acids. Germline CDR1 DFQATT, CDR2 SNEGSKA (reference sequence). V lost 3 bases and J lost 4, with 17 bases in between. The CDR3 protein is CSASRNGAIADTQYF. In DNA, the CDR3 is TGCAGTGCTAGTCGGAACGGAGCCATCGCAGATACGCAGTATTTT.

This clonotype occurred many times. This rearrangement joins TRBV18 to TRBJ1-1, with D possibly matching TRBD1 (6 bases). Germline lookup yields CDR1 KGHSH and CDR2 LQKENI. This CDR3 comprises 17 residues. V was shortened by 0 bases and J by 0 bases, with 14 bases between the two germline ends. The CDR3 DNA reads TGTGCCAGCTCACCACCGTCAATGGGGGGCCTGAACACTGAAGCTTTCTTT. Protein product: CASSPPSMGGLNTEAFF.

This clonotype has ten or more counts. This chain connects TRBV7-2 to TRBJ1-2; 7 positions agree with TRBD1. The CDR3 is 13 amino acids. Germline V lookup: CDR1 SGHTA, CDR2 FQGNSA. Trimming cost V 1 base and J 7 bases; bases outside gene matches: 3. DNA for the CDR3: TGTGCCAGCAGCTTAGAAGGGGGCGGTGGCTACACCTTC. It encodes CASSLEGGGGYTF.

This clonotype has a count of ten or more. In DNA form, the CDR3 reads TGTGCCAGCTCACCAAGTAGCAGGGATACGCAGTATTTT. This codes for CASSPSSRDTQYF. This chain joins TRBV18 and TRBJ2-3, with no clear D. Germline V gene data show CDR1 as KGHSH and CDR2 as LQKENI. This CDR3 has 13 amino acids. The germline V and J ends were trimmed by 2 bases and 6 bases, with 9 bases remaining between them.

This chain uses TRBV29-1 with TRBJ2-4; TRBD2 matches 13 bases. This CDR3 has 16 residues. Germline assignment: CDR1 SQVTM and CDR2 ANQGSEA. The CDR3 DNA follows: TGCCCTTCCGGGACTAGCGGGAAGGAGGCCAAAAACATTCAGTACTTC. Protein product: CPSGTSGKEAKNIQYF.

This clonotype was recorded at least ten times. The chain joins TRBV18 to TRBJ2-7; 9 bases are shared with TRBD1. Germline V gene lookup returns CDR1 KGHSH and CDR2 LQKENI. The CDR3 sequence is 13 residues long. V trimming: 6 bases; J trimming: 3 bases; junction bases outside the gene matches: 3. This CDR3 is CASSGQGSYEQYF. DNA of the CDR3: TGTGCCAGCTCCGGACAGGGGAGCTACGAGCAGTACTTC.